One T cell receptor beta chain is described in this entry. The read falls 3 residues short of the CDR3 end, and the missing part is taken from the germline J gene. Profiled with immunoSEQ multiplex PCR; TCRdb holds only in-frame clones, not every one. The table lists tens of thousands of clones. These data are taken from a study of T cells in women clearing cervical HPV infection. In the study overall: Blood came at first lesion visit for cases, post-clearance for controls.

V was pared by 7 bases and J by 7 bases, with 14 bases between. The CDR3 totals 13 residues. Per the germline V gene, CDR1 is SGHAT and CDR2 is FQNNGV. Sequencing input: blood buffy coat. The rearrangement uses TRBV11-2 and TRBJ2-1; D remains unclear. This TCR derives from a woman between 18 and 70 years old with a cervical HPV16 infection that either progressed to CIN3+ or cleared (not recorded which). The DNA read from the CDR3 is TGTGCCAGCACCCGAAACCCGGGTAATGAG. This sequence encodes CASTRNPGNE. The CDR3 in full is CASTRNPGNEQFF.